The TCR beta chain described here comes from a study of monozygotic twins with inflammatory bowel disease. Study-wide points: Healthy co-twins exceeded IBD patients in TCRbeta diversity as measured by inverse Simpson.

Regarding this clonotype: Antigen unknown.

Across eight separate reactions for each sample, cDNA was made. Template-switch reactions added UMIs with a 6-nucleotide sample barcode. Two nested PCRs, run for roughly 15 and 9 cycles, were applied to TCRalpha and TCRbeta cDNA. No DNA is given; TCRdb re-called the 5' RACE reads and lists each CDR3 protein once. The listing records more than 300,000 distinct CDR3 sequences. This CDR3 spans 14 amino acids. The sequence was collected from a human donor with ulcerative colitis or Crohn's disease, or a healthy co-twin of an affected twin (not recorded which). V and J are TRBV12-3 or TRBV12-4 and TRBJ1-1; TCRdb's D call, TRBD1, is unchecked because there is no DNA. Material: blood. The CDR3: CASSFGTVNTEAFF.